Sequencing of this TCR beta chain was carried out in a study of beta chain features in type 1 diabetes. Study at large: Patients shared similar age, gender and cell yields with healthy donors.

Expressed TCRB transcripts were sequenced because the isolated RNA had all been reverse transcribed beforehand. This table comes from immunoSEQ multiplex PCR, and its TCRdb copy is limited to in-frame clones, with some not included. The sample lists 200,000 to 250,000 clones, about 71% occurring once. The V gene's germline CDR1 is SGHTA and CDR2 FQGNSA. CDR3 length: 12 residues. Trimming took off 3 bases at V and 1 base at J, with 2 bases between the two ends. This sequence joins TRBV7-2 and TRBJ2-3, with unresolved D. This clonotype was obtained from a man aged 25 to 45 in good health. The material sequenced was naive CD4+ T cells from blood. In DNA, the CDR3 is TGTGCCAGCAGCTTCGGCACAGATACGCAGTATTTT. Translation: CASSFGTDTQYF. The full variable domain, completed using reference TRBV7-2 and TRBJ2-3, is GAGVSQSPSNKVTEKGKDVELRCDPISGHTALYWYRQSLGQGLEFLIYFQGNSAPDKSGLPSDRFSAERTGGSVSTLTIQRTQQEDSAVYLCASSFGTDTQYFGPGTRLTVL.